These T cell receptor beta chains were read from a single sample in a study of cytomegalovirus exposure and HLA in healthy donors. Clones were sequenced by immunoSEQ multiplex PCR, and TCRdb holds only the in-frame ones, with some missing. Its table records 35,000 to 50,000 clones. The sample comprised PBMCs. These receptors came from a male donor in good health and CMV-seronegative. The CDR3 runs from the conserved cysteine through the conserved F or W. The D gene is left open where the match is weak.

j_call cdr3_length v_call d_call cdr3_aa cdr3_nt
TRBJ2-5 15 TRBV6-1 TRBD2 CASSGLAGGGETQYF TGTGCCAGCAGTGGTCTAGCGGGAGGGGGAGAGACCCAGTACTTC
TRBJ1-2 13 TRBV11-1 NA CASSPDSNYGYTF TGTGCCAGCAGCCCCGACAGTAACTATGGCTACACCTTC
TRBJ1-4 15 TRBV4-2 NA CASSQSREADEKLFF TGTGCCAGCAGCCAATCCCGGGAGGCGGATGAAAAACTGTTTTTT
TRBJ1-1 12 TRBV30 NA CAWSGQNTEAFF TGTGCCTGGAGTGGACAGAACACTGAAGCTTTCTTT
TRBJ2-1 15 TRBV11-2 TRBD2 CASSRTGGSYNEQFF TGTGCCAGCAGCCGTACTGGCGGGAGTTACAATGAGCAGTTCTTC
TRBJ2-1 15 TRBV6-5 TRBD1 CASSFPTGALSEQFF TGTGCCAGCAGTTTCCCGACAGGGGCACTGTCTGAGCAGTTCTTC
TRBJ2-2 12 TRBV19 NA CATTGITRELFF TGTGCCACCACAGGGATCACCCGGGAGCTGTTTTTT
TRBJ2-7 13 TRBV11-2 NA CASSFRLGNEQYF TGTGCCAGCAGCTTCCGACTAGGGAACGAGCAGTACTTC
TRBJ2-3 15 TRBV6-5 TRBD1 CASSRQGGFTDTQYF TGTGCCAGCAGCCGACAGGGGGGCTTCACAGATACGCAGTATTTT
TRBJ1-5 13 TRBV6-5 NA CASSYREGQPQHF TGTGCCAGCAGTTACAGGGAGGGTCAGCCCCAGCATTTT
TRBJ2-5 12 TRBV2 TRBD1 CASRGQGETQYF TGTGCCAGCAGAGGACAGGGGGAGACCCAGTACTTC
TRBJ2-7 15 TRBV9 NA CASSVAAAIPYEQYF TGTGCCAGCAGCGTTGCGGCCGCCATCCCCTACGAGCAGTACTTC
TRBJ1-5 12 TRBV19 NA CASSAGFQPQHF TGTGCCAGTAGTGCAGGGTTTCAGCCCCAGCATTTT
TRBJ2-7 15 TRBV11-2 TRBD2 CASSLAGGEIYEQYF TGTGCCAGCAGCCTAGCGGGAGGGGAGATATACGAGCAGTACTTC
TRBJ1-2 14 TRBV7-2 TRBD1 CASSSGTGELGYTF TGTGCCAGCAGCTCCGGGACAGGGGAACTGGGCTACACCTTC
TRBJ2-7 13 TRBV5-6 NA CASSFTATYEQYF TGTGCCAGCAGCTTTACAGCCACCTACGAGCAGTACTTC
TRBJ2-2 17 TRBV19 TRBD1 CASTKARDRGNTGELFF TGTGCCAGTACCAAAGCCCGGGACAGGGGGAACACCGGGGAGCTGTTTTTT
TRBJ1-1 15 TRBV30 NA CAWKTILGRDTEAFF TGTGCCTGGAAAACGATTCTGGGGAGGGACACTGAAGCTTTCTTT
TRBJ2-1 17 TRBV28 TRBD2 CASSSALGSGSGNEQFF TGTGCCAGCAGTTCCGCCTTGGGTAGCGGGAGTGGGAATGAGCAGTTCTTC
TRBJ2-1 15 TRBV27 TRBD1 CASSFPGQGAYEQFF TGTGCCAGCAGTTTTCCGGGACAGGGGGCGTATGAGCAGTTCTTC
TRBJ2-7 14 TRBV18 TRBD2 CASQISGREYEQYF TGTGCCAGCCAGATTAGCGGGAGAGAGTACGAGCAGTACTTC
TRBJ2-5 15 TRBV9 TRBD2 CASSVDPAGDETQYF TGTGCCAGCAGCGTAGACCCAGCGGGGGACGAGACCCAGTACTTC
TRBJ2-1 15 TRBV6-5 TRBD2 CASTRLAGGWSEQFF TGTGCCAGCACCCGACTAGCGGGAGGGTGGAGTGAGCAGTTCTTC
TRBJ2-5 16 TRBV7-3 NA CASSLGPMGRLETQYF TGTGCCAGCAGCTTAGGCCCCATGGGGCGTTTGGAGACCCAGTACTTC
TRBJ1-2 15 TRBV6-1 TRBD1 CASSISGTGNYGYTF TGTGCCAGCAGCATTTCCGGGACAGGGAACTATGGCTACACCTTC
TRBJ1-3 16 TRBV5-6 NA CASSLGAHSSGNTIYF TGTGCCAGCAGCCTGGGCGCCCACTCTTCTGGAAACACCATATATTTT
TRBJ2-1 15 TRBV19 NA CASSEVGSSYNEQFF TGTGCCAGTAGTGAGGTGGGTAGCTCCTACAATGAGCAGTTCTTC
TRBJ1-3 16 TRBV5-5 NA CASLPGGGRVGNTIYF TGTGCCAGCCTTCCCGGCGGGGGGCGAGTGGGGAACACCATATATTTT
TRBJ2-5 13 TRBV4-1 NA CASSLNFQETQYF TGCGCCAGCAGCCTTAATTTTCAGGAGACCCAGTACTTC
TRBJ2-7 15 TRBV5-1 TRBD1 CASSPQGTGVNEQYF TGCGCCAGCAGCCCGCAGGGGACAGGGGTGAACGAGCAGTACTTC
TRBJ2-7 18 TRBV4-2 NA CASSQPLRGRSGSYEQYF TGTGCCAGCAGCCAGCCCCTACGAGGCCGGAGCGGTTCCTACGAGCAGTACTTC
TRBJ2-6 15 TRBV5-1 NA CASRRGDSGANVLTF TGCGCCAGCAGACGAGGCGACTCTGGGGCCAACGTCCTGACTTTC
TRBJ1-2 17 TRBV9 TRBD1 CASSTYRGGLTNYGYTF TGTGCCAGCAGCACCTACAGGGGCGGGCTAACTAACTATGGCTACACCTTC
TRBJ2-1 18 TRBV29-1 NA CSVPYFAGGGSRANEQFF TGCAGCGTCCCGTATTTTGCCGGGGGTGGAAGTAGGGCAAATGAGCAGTTCTTC
TRBJ2-1 14 TRBV19 TRBD1 CASSRDRGYNEQFF TGTGCCAGTTCCCGGGACAGGGGATACAATGAGCAGTTCTTC
TRBJ2-3 14 TRBV4-1 NA CASSQPTRGNTQYF TGCGCCAGCAGCCAACCGACTAGAGGAAATACGCAGTATTTT
TRBJ2-2 17 TRBV14 TRBD2 CASSQEGEGYGTGELFF TGTGCCAGCAGCCAAGAGGGGGAGGGTTACGGCACCGGGGAGCTGTTTTTT
TRBJ2-7 13 TRBV30 TRBD1 CAWSRGQSYEQYF TGTGCCTGGAGTCGGGGACAGTCCTACGAGCAGTACTTC
TRBJ2-7 15 TRBV6-6 TRBD1 CASRPGQGAEYEQYF TGTGCCAGCAGGCCGGGACAGGGGGCCGAATACGAGCAGTACTTC
TRBJ2-2 14 TRBV7-9 NA CASSPRRETGELFF TGTGCCAGCAGCCCTCGCCGGGAGACCGGGGAGCTGTTTTTT
TRBJ2-2 16 TRBV5-1 TRBD2 CASQFLAGLNTGELFF TGCGCCAGCCAATTTTTAGCGGGACTGAACACCGGGGAGCTGTTTTTT
TRBJ2-1 15 TRBV5-5 NA CASSLDGNSYNEQFF TGTGCCAGCAGCTTGGACGGGAACTCTTACAATGAGCAGTTCTTC
TRBJ2-7 14 TRBV15 NA CATSSRLDIYEQYF TGTGCCACCAGCTCCCGACTAGATATCTACGAGCAGTACTTC
TRBJ1-2 14 TRBV4-1 NA CASSQDDPGDGYTF TGCGCCAGCAGCCAAGATGACCCAGGGGATGGCTACACCTTC
TRBJ2-7 14 TRBV2 NA CASTAGSSSYEQYF TGTGCCAGCACTGCGGGGAGCAGCTCCTACGAGCAGTACTTC
TRBJ1-3 15 TRBV9 NA CASSADRSGGNTIYF TGTGCCAGCAGCGCTGACAGGTCTGGTGGAAACACCATATATTTT
TRBJ1-3 16 TRBV5-1 NA CASSVGVLHSGNTIYF TGCGCCAGCAGCGTGGGAGTACTTCACTCTGGAAACACCATATATTTT
TRBJ2-3 17 TRBV9 NA CASSVDGSPPSTDTQYF TGTGCCAGCAGCGTAGACGGGAGTCCCCCTAGCACAGATACGCAGTATTTT
TRBJ1-4 11 TRBV6-1 NA CATQRDEKLFF TGTGCCACCCAGAGGGATGAAAAACTGTTTTTT
TRBJ2-7 15 TRBV5-4 TRBD2 CASSPTSGRTYEQYF TGTGCCAGCAGCCCGACTAGCGGGCGTACCTACGAGCAGTACTTC
TRBJ2-7 15 TRBV11-2 TRBD1 CASSKSGTGTYEQYF TGTGCCAGCAGCAAATCCGGGACAGGGACCTACGAGCAGTACTTC